The 10 T cell receptor beta chains given below trace back to one sample, sequenced in a study of persistence of HIV-infected CD4 T cells (dated by TCRdb to 2018 to 2020). What this sample's treatment or condition label stands for: suppressive antiretroviral therapy. As a nonspecific positive control representing the CD4+ T cell repertoire, cells were stimulated with anti-CD3/anti-CD28 magnetic beads. CD4+ T cells that responded were sorted based on upregulation of both CD40 ligand and CD69. TCRbeta repertoires were sequenced from genomic DNA with the immunoSEQ hsTCRB assay version 4 in survey mode. What TCRdb holds here is the immuneACCESS table cut down to in-frame rearrangements. Part of the clones is not present; checked against another copy, under half of the missing clones reflect an unresolved V gene, and the others are unexplained. The sample table holds over 35,000 clones, of which approximately 88% were seen once. The ten most abundant clones make up over 0.9% of the sample.

These receptors' targets are unknown. The sample in question was CD4+ T cells sorted from PBMCs after roughly 17-hour stimulation, obtained from a patient who received antiretroviral therapy. Taken with the paper, the label for cell subset or site translates to: CD40L+CD69+ CD4 T cells responding to anti-CD3/anti-CD28 beads, representing the overall repertoire. These TCRs come from an adult man with HIV who was CMV-seropositive.

The chain joins TRBV2 to TRBJ1-5, with D maybe TRBD1 (5 bases). CDR1 and CDR2 (germline): SNHLY, FYNNEI. Trimming took 5 bases from V and 2 from J, leaving 13 bases between them. This CDR3 is 15 amino acids long. CDR3 loop: CASSPPRGGNQPQHF. CDR3 DNA: TGTGCCAGCAGTCCCCCGAGGGGAGGCAATCAGCCCCAGCATTTT.

The V call is TRBV10-3, the J call TRBJ1-1; D may be TRBD1 (6 bases). The CDR3 totals 14 residues. Germline lookup yields CDR1 ENHRY and CDR2 SYGVKD. V dropped 7 bases and J dropped 0 bases, with 12 bases sitting between them. This chain's CDR3 is CAIMGALMNTEAFF. CDR3 DNA: TGTGCCATCATGGGGGCATTAATGAACACTGAAGCTTTCTTT.

This chain uses TRBV5-6 with TRBJ2-4; 9 bases map to TRBD1. The germline V gene has CDR1 SGHDT and CDR2 YYEEEE. This CDR3 has 16 residues. With 3 bases clipped from V and 3 bases from J, the junction kept 7 bases outside the gene matches. Here the CDR3 DNA reads TGTGCCAGCAGCTCGCCGGGACAGGGTGGCAAAAACATTCAGTACTTC. Translation: CASSSPGQGGKNIQYF.

As for this clone: The junction does not match germline at one end; this may be a read error. J is TRBJ1-2 and V is TRBV12-3 or TRBV12-4; D unclear. The CDR3 has 13 amino acids. CDR3 in amino acids: CASSFTPTDPSFF. Written as DNA, the CDR3 is TGTGCCAGCAGTTTCACCCCCACAGACCCTTCCTTCTTC.

The chain links TRBV6-5 to TRBJ1-2; D is unresolved. Per the germline V gene, CDR1 is MNHEY and CDR2 is SVGAGI. This CDR3 has 12 residues. Between the trimmed V and J ends, which lost 6 bases and 4 bases, there was a span of 9 bases. The CDR3 region is CASSVVGYGYTF. The CDR3 DNA is TGTGCCAGCAGCGTAGTGGGCTATGGCTACACCTTC.

This clone showed up just once. The CDR3 nucleotides are TGTGCCAGCAGCCAAGGAGGAGGGATTAACTATGGCTACACCTTC. It encodes CASSQGGGINYGYTF. The V call is TRBV3-1 (or the pseudogene TRBV3-2), the J call TRBJ1-2; D is undetermined. Germline lookup yields CDR1 LGHDT and CDR2 YNNKEL (reference sequence). Trimming pared 1 base from V and 1 base from J, leaving 10 bases between. The CDR3 runs to 15 residues.

V gene TRBV28 combines with J gene TRBJ2-3; TRBD1 or TRBD2 may be the D gene (5 bases each). There are 16 residues in the CDR3. CDR1 and CDR2 (germline): MDHEN, SYDVKM. V was pared by 1 base and J by 1 base, with 12 bases between. CDR3 in amino acids: CASSLSRGTGTDTQYF. The CDR3, as DNA: TGTGCCAGCAGTTTATCGAGGGGAACAGGCACAGATACGCAGTATTTT.

The chain combines TRBV19 with TRBJ2-2; D call uncertain. Germline CDR1 LNHDA, CDR2 SQIVND (reference sequence). The CDR3 length is 16 residues. V was trimmed by 1 base and J by 1 base, leaving 10 bases between them. DNA of the CDR3: TGTGCCAGTAGTATAGGCGGATTTATGAACACCGGGGAGCTGTTTTTT. Amino acid sequence: CASSIGGFMNTGELFF.

The V call is TRBV10-3, the J call TRBJ1-2; the D gene is possibly TRBD1 (5 bases). Deletions cut 6 bases from V and 7 bases from J, with 15 bases between. Germline V gives CDR1 ENHRY, CDR2 SYGVKD. The CDR3 has 13 residues. Written as DNA, the CDR3 is TGTGCCATCAGGGGGGGATCCGGAGTTGGCTACACCTTC. It specifies CAIRGGSGVGYTF.

This chain joins TRBV3-1 (or the pseudogene TRBV3-2) and TRBJ2-5; no clear D gene. The CDR3 has 13 amino acids. The germline V gene has CDR1 LGHDT and CDR2 YNNKEL (reference sequence). The V end lost 4 bases, the J end lost 4 bases, and 10 bases lay between the germline ends. The CDR3 protein is CASSPRNTETQYF. The CDR3 DNA is TGTGCCAGCAGCCCAAGGAACACAGAGACCCAGTACTTC.